Sequencing of this T cell receptor beta chain was carried out in a study of memory CD4+ T cells and cytomegalovirus serostatus (dated by TCRdb to about 2019). Broadly, across the study: The cohort comprised 33 healthy Belgian adults, 9 CMV seropositive and about 25 CMV seronegative. CD4+ memory TCRbeta repertoires of a Belgian cohort with known cytomegalovirus serostatus were sequenced in order to replicate a published TCR-based CMV serostatus classifier.

From its cysteine to its phenylalanine, the CDR3 spans 15 amino acids. The retained sequence is limited to the CDR3, 45 bases, with the frame set at the first base. The germline V gene gives CDR1 as ENHRY and CDR2 as SYGVKD. Trimming removed 6 bases from V and 3 bases from J; the gene matches leave 8 bases unexplained. The Quick-DNA Microprep Kit was used to extract genomic DNA from the sorted cells. Amplification of TCRbeta DNA was done with the immunoSEQ hsTCRbeta kit, following the protocol from the manufacturer. An Illumina MiSeq instrument was used to sequence the TCRbeta libraries. The authors' analysis ran thus. Following removal of out-of-frame sequences, more than 2,000,000 distinct TCRbeta sequences were retained, with an average of approximately 69,000 per individual. Two values were used to score each individual: the count of 164 previously reported CMV-associated TCRbeta sequences and the total count of productive distinct TCRbeta sequences. A beta-binomial model was reimplemented in Python, and scikit-learn random forests with default parameters were trained on data from the US cohort. Classifier performance on the Belgian cohort was summarized as median AUC with percentile confidence intervals over 10,000 bootstrap iterations. TCRdb provides this immuneACCESS table in a form limited to in-frame rearrangements. Some clones are lacking; in checked studies, under half of them reflect an unresolved V gene, and why the rest are absent is not known. The V and J calls and clone size were taken over from that table, and D and trimming were inferred from the DNA. This sample is represented by some 40,000 clones; around 80% of them were singletons. In total, the top ten clones hold over 4.5% of the sample.

Single viable CD3+CD4+CD8-CD45RO+ cells were sorted as memory CD4+ T cells on a FACSAria II. CMV serostatus was determined using a Roche Elecsys assay that detects serum IgG against CMV pp150, pp28, p38 and p52. After the samples were thawed, total CD4+ T cells were enriched through positive selection using CD4 magnetic microbeads. The samples came from a separate study whose specific focus was interrogating the CD4+ T cell memory repertoire. Peripheral blood mononuclear cells were isolated and cryopreserved following standard operating procedures; serum was stored at -80 °C. The staining relied on CD3-PerCP (BW264/56), CD4-APC (RPA-T4), CD45RO-PE (UCHT1) and CD8-Pacific Orange (3B5) antibodies, and Sytox blue was used to exclude non-viable cells. The full study reports these points: Only CD4+CD45RO+ memory cells were sequenced, in contrast to the original study, which included naive and memory CD4+ and CD8+ populations. On the Belgian cohort, the classifier built on the original framework reached a median bootstrapped AUC of about 0.95, with a 95% CI of 0.76-1.00. The results were read as suggesting that the CMV-associated TCR signature is, for the most part, present in the CD4+ memory repertoire. For CMV serostatus prediction, a median bootstrapped AUC of approximately 0.95 was reached with the original framework, and a median bootstrapped AUC of roughly 0.9 was reached with a US-trained random forest. Of under 200 previously reported CMV-associated TCRbeta sequences, approximately 70 appeared in the CD4+ memory repertoires, each in one to five individuals.

In regard to this clone: Its binding antigen is unknown. No qualities accompany the bases; no much larger clone lies one base away.

The sample was memory CD4+ T cells from blood. This TCR derives from an adult in good health and CMV-seropositive. The chain links TRBV10-3 with TRBJ2-3, and 8 junction bases match TRBD1. The nucleotides are TGTGCCATCAGCCGGGACAGGCAGGGAACAGATACGCAGTATTTT. Its translation reads: CAISRDRQGTDTQYF.